The next 16 T cell receptor beta chains were all read from a single sample in a study of technical replicates of blood from a handful of donors (TCRdb year 2017). Libraries were built with the immunoSEQ multiplex PCR assay. Sourced from immuneACCESS, this table was stored by TCRdb with only in-frame sequences that have V and J called. A share of the clones is absent; for the studies checked, an unresolved V gene accounts for under half, and the remainder has no known explanation. The table for this sample lists around 80,000 clones; nearly 98% of them were counted only once. The ten largest clones take up approximately 0.15% of the sample. The sample was T cells isolated from PBMCs. The receptor source for this set is a human donor in good health.

The chain recombines TRBV6-1 with TRBJ2-1; 8 bases fit TRBD2. Germline assignment: CDR1 MNHNS and CDR2 SASEGT. The CDR3 covers 15 residues. V lost 3 bases and J lost 1; bases outside the gene matches: 2. The DNA for the CDR3 is TGTGCCAGCAGTGATAGCGGGAAATCCTACAATGAGCAGTTCTTC. Protein sequence: CASSDSGKSYNEQFF.

V usage is TRBV5-1 and J usage is TRBJ2-5; 11 bases map to TRBD2. Germline CDR1 reads SGHRS; CDR2 reads YFSETQ. V was pared by 0 bases and J by 0 bases, with 1 base of the junction left unmatched. The CDR3 has 16 residues. The CDR3 loop reads CASSLGLAGNQETQYF. The CDR3 region has the DNA TGCGCCAGCAGCTTGGGACTAGCGGGGAACCAAGAGACCCAGTACTTC.

The chain combines TRBV5-1 with TRBJ2-5; TRBD2 is a possible D gene (5 bases). Trimming cost V 4 bases and J 5 bases, with 18 bases left between them. The CDR3 runs to 15 residues. CDR1 and CDR2 (germline): SGHRS, YFSETQ. The CDR3 protein is CASSPGSGVRETQYF. CDR3 DNA sequence: TGCGCCAGCAGCCCGGGGTCAGGAGTCAGGGAGACCCAGTACTTC.

This chain uses TRBV5-5 with TRBJ2-1, with 13 bases fitting TRBD2. The J segment lost 8 bases and the V segment lost 2 bases, leaving 10 bases of the junction unmatched. The CDR3 extends over 17 amino acids. From germline, CDR1 is SGHKS and CDR2 YYEKEE (reference sequence). This CDR3 is CASSFTRTSGSSHEQFF. The CDR3, as DNA: TGTGCCAGCAGCTTCACCCGGACTAGCGGGAGCTCCCATGAGCAGTTCTTC.

The chain employs TRBV2 and TRBJ2-5; possibly TRBD1 for D (5 bases). Germline V gene data show CDR1 as SNHLY and CDR2 as FYNNEI. V shed 8 bases and J shed 2 bases, with 9 bases lying between them. This CDR3 region has 12 residues. CDR3 DNA: TGTGCCAGCTACAGGTTTCAAGAGACCCAGTACTTC. Translating gives CASYRFQETQYF.

The chain has TRBV25-1 and TRBJ2-5; TRBD2 agrees at 9 bases. The V gene's germline CDR1 is MGHDK and CDR2 SYGVNS. Trimming cost V 2 bases and J 5 bases; bases outside gene matches: 0. The CDR3 is 13 residues long. CDR3 sequence (DNA): TGTGCCAGCAGTGAAGCGGGAGGGGAGACCCAGTACTTC. This gives the protein CASSEAGGETQYF.

The genes are TRBV5-4 and TRBJ2-5; 13 positions agree with TRBD2. This CDR3 region has 18 residues. The ends lost 4 bases at V and 4 bases at J; junction bases unmatched: 13. Germline V lookup: CDR1 SGHNT, CDR2 YYREEE (reference sequence). The DNA for the CDR3 is TGTGCCAGCAGCCAACGACTAGCGGGAGGCTTGGGGGTAGAGACCCAGTACTTC. Translated, it gives CASSQRLAGGLGVETQYF.

The chain links TRBV25-1 to TRBJ2-6; tentative D call: TRBD1 (5 bases). From germline, CDR1 is MGHDK and CDR2 SYGVNS. The CDR3 extends over 18 amino acids. With 4 bases removed from V and 1 base from J, the gap between germline ends came to 17 bases. CDR3 region: CASSAGRWQGSGANVLTF. As DNA, the CDR3 is TGTGCCAGCAGTGCAGGACGGTGGCAGGGTTCTGGGGCCAACGTCCTGACTTTC.

The chain links TRBV19 to TRBJ1-6; D might be TRBD1 (5 bases). The length of the CDR3 is 15 residues. V dropped 7 bases and J dropped 6 bases, with 16 bases sitting between them. CDR1 and CDR2 (germline): LNHDA, SQIVND (reference sequence). The CDR3 spells CASILQGDTNSPLHF. CDR3 nucleotides: TGTGCCAGTATACTTCAGGGCGACACTAATTCACCCCTCCACTTT.

The rearrangement links TRBV5-1 to TRBJ1-2; TRBD1 matches at 9 bases. Unmatched junction bases numbered 5, after V lost 3 bases and J lost 8 bases. The CDR3 is 13 residues long. The V gene's germline CDR1 is SGHRS and CDR2 YFSETQ. CDR3 in amino acids: CASSSGQGIGYTF. CDR3 sequence (DNA): TGCGCCAGCAGCTCGGGACAGGGTATCGGCTACACCTTC.

DNA for the CDR3: TGTGCCAGCACAGGGACTAGCGGGATGCCTTACCAGTACTTC. Translation gives CASTGTSGMPYQYF. The V gene is TRBV11-2, the J gene TRBJ2-7, with 13 nucleotides matching TRBD2. The length of the CDR3 is 14 residues. V lost 7 bases, J lost 10 bases, and 10 bases stayed unmatched. Germline values: CDR1 SGHAT, CDR2 FQNNGV.

This clone was seen once. This chain links TRBV7-9 with TRBJ2-1, with TRBD2 identical over 7 bases. CDR1 is SEHNR and CDR2 is FQNEAQ in the germline V gene (reference sequence). J was trimmed by 0 bases and V by 1 base; bases with no gene match: 6. The CDR3 sequence is 17 residues long. In nucleotides, the CDR3 is TGTGCCAGCAGCTTAGGGACTAGTCAGGGCTCCTACAATGAGCAGTTCTTC. Amino acid sequence: CASSLGTSQGSYNEQFF.

V usage is TRBV7-9 and J usage is TRBJ1-1; D is perhaps TRBD1 (6 bases). The CDR3 runs to 13 residues. CDR1 and CDR2 (germline): SEHNR, FQNEAQ (reference sequence). Deletions cut 4 bases from V and 2 bases from J, with 8 bases between. CDR3 sequence (DNA): TGTGCCAGCAGCTCGGGGGGCAACACTGAAGCTTTCTTT. Encoded protein: CASSSGGNTEAFF.

The chain is built from TRBV6-5 and TRBJ2-5; 8 nucleotides align to TRBD1. The last part of the DNA fits TRBJ2-7 better; the J call may be wrong. The CDR3 contains 14 residues. The V gene's germline CDR1 is MNHEY and CDR2 SVGAGI. The chain's CDR3 is CASSYSGQGGEQYF. CDR3 sequence (DNA): TGTGCCAGCAGTTACAGCGGACAGGGAGGCGAGCAGTACTTC.

V and J are TRBV19 and TRBJ2-3; a possible D gene is TRBD2 (5 bases). The CDR3 runs 16 residues. V was cut by 3 bases and J by 0 bases, with 13 bases left in between. Germline V gene lookup returns CDR1 LNHDA and CDR2 SQIVND (reference sequence). This chain's CDR3 is CASSMPGLPSTDTQYF. The CDR3 DNA is TGTGCCAGTAGTATGCCAGGACTCCCTAGCACAGATACGCAGTATTTT.

V usage is TRBV15 and J usage is TRBJ2-4; TRBD1 agrees at 11 bases. The CDR3 is 17 residues long. Germline values: CDR1 LNHNV, CDR2 YYDKDF (reference sequence). V shed 5 bases and J 2 bases; nucleotides not matched to a gene: 8. In DNA form, the CDR3 reads TGTGCCACCAGCTGGCGACGGACAGGGGGCTCCAAAAACATTCAGTACTTC. This sequence encodes CATSWRRTGGSKNIQYF.